The 26 T cell receptor beta chains given below trace back to one sample, sequenced in a study of blood T cells in healthy people across ages. The use of a sample-barcoded 5' primer and a J-beta primer mix characterized a second PCR of roughly 6 to 11 cycles. TCRdb processed the 5' RACE reads anew with MiXCR; each CDR3 protein has one entry. The table shows roughly 2 million distinct CDR3 sequences, with around 50% occurring only once. Specimen: blood. These receptors were obtained from a woman aged 40 to 50 in good health.

The chain employs TRBV7-2 and TRBJ2-1; D ambiguous. Germline CDR1 is SGHTA and CDR2 is FQGNSA. V was trimmed by 0 bases and J by 5 bases, leaving 8 bases between them. The CDR3 sequence is 14 residues long. The CDR3 nucleotides are TGTGCCAGCAGCTTAGCGGGGTTCGACAATGAGCAGTTCTTC. Its protein is CASSLAGFDNEQFF. Drawing the rest from reference TRBV7-2 and TRBJ2-1, the complete variable domain is GAGVSQSPSNKVTEKGKDVELRCDPISGHTALYWYRQSLGQGLEFLIYFQGNSAPDKSGLPSDRFSAERTGGSVSTLTIQRTQQEDSAVYLCASSLAGFDNEQFFGPGTRLTVL.

This chain connects TRBV7-2 to TRBJ2-7, with TRBD2 matching 13 bases. TRBJ2-5 matches the DNA end more closely, so the J call is doubtful. Looked up from germline, CDR1 is SGHTA and CDR2 is FQGNSA. This CDR3 comprises 16 residues. In DNA form, the CDR3 reads TGTGCCAGCAGCTTAGAAACTAGCGGGGGGGTGCAGACCCAGTACTTC. Amino acids: CASSLETSGGVQTQYF.

The chain carries TRBV27 and TRBJ1-6; D gene ambiguous. V lost 5 bases and J lost 8, with 10 bases in between. CDR3 length equals 13 residues. The germline V gene has CDR1 MNHEY and CDR2 SMNVEV (reference sequence). The CDR3 sequence: CASSPYFHSPLHF. Here the CDR3 DNA reads TGTGCCAGCAGTCCCTACTTCCATTCACCCCTCCACTTT.

The chain joins TRBV5-1 to TRBJ1-1; D is undetermined. Germline V CDR1 and CDR2: SGHRS, YFSETQ. V gave up 0 bases and J gave up 10 bases, with 10 bases separating them. The length of the CDR3 is 12 residues. In nucleotides, the CDR3 is TGCGCCAGCAGCTTGGACCGTGAGGGAGCTTTCTTT. It specifies CASSLDREGAFF.

The chain carries TRBV24-1 and TRBJ2-1; D ambiguous. There are 15 residues in the CDR3. V lost 2 bases and J lost 13, with 20 bases in between. Germline V gene sequence: CDR1 KGHDR, CDR2 SFDVKD. The CDR3 region is CATSDSRTRPSIQFF. The CDR3 DNA is TGTGCCACCAGTGATTCTCGGACGCGCCCAAGTATACAGTTCTTC.

The chain combines TRBV7-2 with TRBJ2-7; 7 bases line up with TRBD2. V trimming: 0 bases; J trimming: 2 bases; junction bases outside the gene matches: 7. From germline, CDR1 is SGHTA and CDR2 FQGNSA. The CDR3 loop spans 16 amino acids. The CDR3 coding sequence is TGTGCCAGCAGCTTAGCGCCGGCGGGGGTTACCTACGAGCAGTACTTC. It translates to CASSLAPAGVTYEQYF.

The CDR3 sequence: CASSWTSRTQETQYF. The CDR3 DNA is TGTGCCAGCAGTTGGACTAGCAGGACACAAGAGACCCAGTACTTC. The V call is TRBV28, the J call TRBJ2-5; 8 nucleotides align to TRBD2. The V and J ends lost 4 bases and 2 bases, in that order; junction bases with no gene match: 6. Germline values: CDR1 MDHEN, CDR2 SYDVKM. The CDR3 has 15 amino acids.

The genes are TRBV7-3 and TRBJ2-7, with TRBD1 as a possible D gene (6 bases). The CDR3 covers 16 residues. Between the trimmed V and J ends, which lost 4 bases and 2 bases, there was a span of 18 bases. Germline V CDR1 and CDR2: SGHTA, FQGTGA. In nucleotides, the CDR3 is TGTGCCAGCAGCTCCCCTTTGAGGGGGACCACCTACGAGCAGTACTTC. It specifies CASSSPLRGTTYEQYF.

The chain has TRBV15 and TRBJ2-7; TRBD2 aligns across 9 bases. The J call is doubtful: the DNA matches TRBJ2-5 better. This CDR3 has 16 residues. Germline assignment: CDR1 LNHNV and CDR2 YYDKDF (reference sequence). The CDR3 loop reads CATSRDGASGEETQYF. In nucleotides, the CDR3 is TGTGCCACCAGCAGAGATGGGGCTAGCGGGGAAGAGACCCAGTACTTC.

This clonotype was counted a few times. The CDR3 nucleotides read TGTGCCAGCAGTCGTACCGAGACTCTCTATGGCTACACCTTC. This encodes CASSRTETLYGYTF. The chain has TRBV12-3 or TRBV12-4 and TRBJ1-2, with D uncertain. Trimming removed 5 bases from V and 4 bases from J, with 14 bases in between. The CDR3 has 14 amino acids.

This chain links TRBV3-1 with TRBJ2-7; 7 bases align to TRBD2. Trimming at V came to 6 bases and at J to 3 bases, leaving 11 bases not matched to a gene. CDR3 length: 15 amino acids. In germline, CDR1 is LGHDT, CDR2 YNNKEL (reference sequence). CDR3 sequence reads: CASRGGGGSIYEQYF. CDR3 DNA: TGTGCCAGCAGGGGAGGCGGGGGTTCGATCTACGAGCAGTACTTC.

V and J are TRBV28 and TRBJ2-7; no clear D. The CDR3 length is 14 residues. V lost 1 base, J lost 4 bases, and 11 bases lay in between. CDR1 is MDHEN, CDR2 SYDVKM, per germline. Here the CDR3 reads CASSLSHLGYEQYF. The CDR3 DNA reads TGTGCCAGCAGTTTATCCCATTTGGGATACGAGCAGTACTTC.

The sample holds a few counts of this clonotype. The chain is built from TRBV7-2 and TRBJ2-3, with 8 bases fitting TRBD2. The CDR3 length is 19 residues. Per the germline V gene, CDR1 is SGHTA and CDR2 is FQGNSA. V lost 0 bases and J lost 8; bases outside the gene matches: 19. The CDR3 DNA is TGTGCCAGCAGCTTAGCCCCCACCTCCCGCGGGGGGCCCAGGGGTACGCAGTATTTT. Protein sequence: CASSLAPTSRGGPRGTQYF.

This clonotype was counted a few times. The chain employs TRBV4-2 and TRBJ2-1; 11 nucleotides line up with TRBD2. The J call may be in error: the DNA end matches TRBJ2-7 better. The germline CDR1 and CDR2 sequences are LGHNA and YNFKEQ. CDR3 length: 20 residues. The CDR3 is CASSQDSTSGDLYSYNEQYF. The CDR3 region has the DNA TGTGCCAGCAGCCAAGACTCGACTAGCGGGGATCTTTACTCCTACAATGAGCAGTACTTC.

The V gene is TRBV27, the J gene TRBJ1-6; TRBD1 is a possible D gene (5 bases). The CDR3 sequence is 16 residues long. The germline gives CDR1 MNHEY, CDR2 SMNVEV (reference sequence). V dropped 2 bases and J dropped 1 base, with 9 bases sitting between them. The CDR3 region has the DNA TGTGCCAGCAGTTTAATAAGGGGATCCTATAATTCACCCCTCCACTTT. The encoded protein is CASSLIRGSYNSPLHF.

The rearrangement joins TRBV7-9 to TRBJ2-3; D is possibly TRBD1 (6 bases). The CDR3 contains 15 residues. CDR1 is SEHNR, CDR2 FQNEAQ, per germline (reference sequence). V lost 5 bases and J 4 bases, leaving 16 bases between the germline ends. CDR3 residues: CASSRTNTGSDTQYF. CDR3 nucleotide sequence: TGTGCCAGCAGCCGTACGAACACAGGGTCAGATACGCAGTATTTT.

This clonotype has a handful of counts. The rearrangement joins TRBV6-5 to TRBJ2-1; maybe TRBD2 (6 bases). V lost 5 bases to trimming and J lost 7 bases, with 9 bases between them. Germline CDR1 is MNHEY and CDR2 is SVGAGI. The CDR3 is 12 residues long. The CDR3 sequence: CASSIRGNEQFF. CDR3 in DNA: TGTGCCAGCAGTATACGGGGGAATGAGCAGTTCTTC.

In regard to this clonotype: The germline gene is not matched at one end of the junction; a read error may be the cause. Written as DNA, the CDR3 is TGCAGCGTTTTAAAAGGGGATAGCAATCGGCCCCAGCATTTT. Its protein product is CSVLKGDSNRPQHF. The chain recombines TRBV29-1 with TRBJ1-5; TRBD1 is a possible D gene (5 bases). CDR3 length equals 14 residues. CDR1 and CDR2 (germline): SQVTM, ANQGSEA.

This clonotype occurred once. This chain connects TRBV25-1 to TRBJ1-2, with unresolved D. CDR3 length equals 14 residues. Per germline, CDR1 MGHDK and CDR2 SYGVNS. V was trimmed by 3 bases and J by 3 bases, leaving 11 bases between them. The CDR3 loop is CASSDTGRDYGYTF. For the CDR3, the DNA is TGTGCCAGCAGTGATACCGGACGGGACTATGGCTACACCTTC.

The chain is built from TRBV4-2 and TRBJ2-7; 8 bases are a match to TRBD2. Germline V gene data show CDR1 as LGHNA and CDR2 as YNFKEQ. The CDR3 loop spans 15 amino acids. Trimming took 1 base from V and 4 from J; bases not matched to a gene: 6. The CDR3 here is CASSQGSGGQYEQYF. Written as DNA, the CDR3 is TGTGCCAGCAGCCAAGGAAGCGGGGGCCAGTACGAGCAGTACTTC.

The chain uses TRBV20-1 and TRBJ2-1, with TRBD1 matching 8 bases. Trimming removed 6 bases from V and 8 bases from J; junction bases left unmatched: 6. In germline, CDR1 is DFQATT, CDR2 SNEGSKA (reference sequence). The CDR3 length is 12 residues. The CDR3 is CSAGGQGDEQFF. The CDR3 DNA reads TGCAGTGCGGGCGGACAGGGCGATGAGCAGTTCTTC.

Here the CDR3 reads CASSQGFMGAEQYF. Written as DNA, the CDR3 is TGTGCCAGCAGTCAGGGGTTTATGGGCGCCGAGCAGTACTTC. The chain combines TRBV28 with TRBJ2-7; possible D gene TRBD1, 6 bases. Trimming took off 5 bases at V and 6 bases at J, with 17 bases between the two ends. This CDR3 has 14 residues. Germline values: CDR1 MDHEN, CDR2 SYDVKM.

This clonotype was seen just once. The chain links TRBV9 to TRBJ2-1; D perhaps matches TRBD1 (6 bases). CDR1 is SGDLS, CDR2 YYNGEE, per germline. The CDR3 is made up of 16 amino acids. Trimming removed 0 bases at V and 6 bases at J, with 16 bases between. For the CDR3, the DNA is TGTGCCAGCAGCGTAGGGGGGCAGGGTTTGGGCAATGAGCAGTTCTTC. Protein product: CASSVGGQGLGNEQFF.

This chain uses TRBV6-5 with TRBJ2-5, with no clear D. The V gene lost 6 bases and the J gene lost 2 bases, with 10 bases spanning the gap. The germline V gene has CDR1 MNHEY and CDR2 SVGAGI. The CDR3 runs 13 residues. The CDR3 nucleotides read TGTGCCAGCAGCATCGTTGAACAAGAGACCCAGTACTTC. It specifies CASSIVEQETQYF.

The chain carries TRBV14 and TRBJ2-3; maybe TRBD1 (5 bases). Trimming took off 4 bases at V and 5 bases at J, with 13 bases between the two ends. Germline CDR1 is SGHDN and CDR2 is FVKESK. This CDR3 has 14 amino acids. The CDR3 bases are TGTGCCAGCAGCCTACGGGCTAGGGGAGATACGCAGTATTTT. This translates into CASSLRARGDTQYF.

This clonotype was seen at least ten times. The chain links TRBV6-2 or TRBV6-3 to TRBJ1-5; TRBD1 is a possible D gene (5 bases). V was shortened by 2 bases and J by 9 bases, with 17 bases between the two germline ends. CDR3 length equals 15 residues. Germline assignment: CDR1 MNHEY and CDR2 SVGEGT. The CDR3 sequence is CASSYTGTVLLPQHF. DNA of the CDR3: TGTGCCAGCAGTTACACCGGGACGGTGCTTTTGCCCCAGCATTTT.